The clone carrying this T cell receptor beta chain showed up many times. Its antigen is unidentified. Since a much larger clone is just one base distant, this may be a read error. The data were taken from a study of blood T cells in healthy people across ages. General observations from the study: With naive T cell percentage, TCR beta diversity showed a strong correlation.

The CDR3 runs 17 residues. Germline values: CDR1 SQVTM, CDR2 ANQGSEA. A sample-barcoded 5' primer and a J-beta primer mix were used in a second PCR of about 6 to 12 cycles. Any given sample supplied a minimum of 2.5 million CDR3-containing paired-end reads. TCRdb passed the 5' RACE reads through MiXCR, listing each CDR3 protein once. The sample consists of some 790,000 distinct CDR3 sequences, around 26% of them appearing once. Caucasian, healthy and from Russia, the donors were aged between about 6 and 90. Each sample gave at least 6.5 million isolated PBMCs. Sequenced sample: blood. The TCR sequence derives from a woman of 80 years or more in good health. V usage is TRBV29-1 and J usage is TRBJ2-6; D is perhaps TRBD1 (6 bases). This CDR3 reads CSVARGPSSSGANVRTF. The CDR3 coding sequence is TGCAGCGTCGCCAGGGGACCCTCCAGCTCTGGGGCCAACGTCCGGACTTTC. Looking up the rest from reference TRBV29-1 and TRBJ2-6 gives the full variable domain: SAVISQKPSRDICQRGTSLTIQCQVDSQVTMMFWYRQQPGQSLTLIATANQGSEATYESGFVIDKFPISRPNLTFSTLTVSNMSPEDSSIYLCSVARGPSSSGANVRTFGAGSRLTVL.